These T cell receptor beta chains were read from a single sample in a study of blood T cell repertoires in COVID-19. Produced via immunoSEQ multiplex PCR; TCRdb's table is partial and in-frame only. Of about 280,000 clones in the sample, roughly 89% were seen once. Input material: peripheral blood. The receptors here all came from a man in his fifties or sixties with acute or convalescent COVID-19. Each CDR3 is given with its conserved first and last residue. D genes are given only for firm matches. Not all rows give a size; the values are once, few, many and, for expanded clones, a class.

v_gene,d_gene,abundance,j_gene,CDR3nt,CDR3aa
TRBV7-3,TRBD2,NA,TRBJ2-4,TGTGCCAGCAGCCTAGGACTTGGCGGGGGAAACATTCAGTACTTC,CASSLGLGGGNIQYF
TRBV16,NA,NA,TRBJ2-7,TGTGCCAGCAGCCCCGTAAATCTCTCCTACGAGCAGTACTTC,CASSPVNLSYEQYF
TRBV4-1,NA,NA,TRBJ1-4,TGCGCCAGCAGCCAAGACAAGTACAGTACCGAAAAACTGTTTTTT,CASSQDKYSTEKLFF
TRBV10-2,NA,NA,TRBJ2-1,TGCGCCAGCAGTGGCCTAGCTGGTGAGCAGTTCTTC,CASSGLAGEQFF
TRBV20-1,NA,once,TRBJ2-1,TGCAGTGCCCCCCGAGGGGGTGAGCAGTTCTTC,CSAPRGGEQFF
TRBV14,NA,NA,TRBJ2-1,TGTGCCAGCAGCCAATACTACAATGAGCAGTTCTTC,CASSQYYNEQFF
TRBV5-1,TRBD1,few,TRBJ2-1,TGCGCCAGCAGCCCTGGGGACAGCTACAATGAGCAGTTCTTC,CASSPGDSYNEQFF
TRBV3-1/TRBV3-2,TRBD2,NA,TRBJ2-3,TGTGCCAGCAGCCGCGGGGGGGTGAGAGATACGCAGTATTTT,CASSRGGVRDTQYF
TRBV11-2,NA,NA,TRBJ1-2,TGTGCCAGCAGCTTAGGCACAGGGCCCTATGGCTACACCTTC,CASSLGTGPYGYTF
TRBV3-1/TRBV3-2,TRBD1,NA,TRBJ1-3,TGTGCCAGCAGCCTGGGACAGGGGGATTCTGGAAACACCATATATTTT,CASSLGQGDSGNTIYF
TRBV12-5,NA,NA,TRBJ1-5,TGTGCTAGTGGTAGGGACACCTTAAGCAATCAGCCCCAGCATTTT,CASGRDTLSNQPQHF
TRBV12-5,NA,NA,TRBJ1-5,TGTGCTAGTGGCCGTGAGGCATCTAGCAATCAGCCCCAGCATTTT,CASGREASSNQPQHF
TRBV7-9,TRBD1,NA,TRBJ2-4,TGTGCCAGCAGTTGGACAGGGGCTAGGGACATTCAGTACTTC,CASSWTGARDIQYF
TRBV5-5,NA,NA,TRBJ1-1,TGTGCCAGCAGCTTAGGCGGGAGGCACACTGAAGCTTTCTTT,CASSLGGRHTEAFF
TRBV6-5,TRBD1,NA,TRBJ1-1,TGTGCCAGCAGTTACTCGGGCACAGGGGTTCCTGAAGTTTTCTTT,CASSYSGTGVPEVFF
TRBV18,NA,NA,TRBJ2-7,TGTGCCAGCTCGGGCACCACCTACGAGCAGTACTTC,CASSGTTYEQYF
TRBV29-1,NA,NA,TRBJ2-7,TGCAGCGTGGACCTACTGGGGGGAGTTGAGCAGTACTTC,CSVDLLGGVEQYF
TRBV4-2,TRBD2,NA,TRBJ2-2,TGTGCCAGCAGCCAAGCAGCGGGGACCAACACCGGGGAGCTGTTTTTT,CASSQAAGTNTGELFF
TRBV7-2,NA,NA,TRBJ1-1,TGTGCCAGCAGCTTGGTCGGTAGCACTGAAGCTTTCTTT,CASSLVGSTEAFF
TRBV11-2,NA,many,TRBJ2-7,TGTGCCAGCAGCTTAGTCAGCTACGAGCAGTACTTC,CASSLVSYEQYF
TRBV7-6,NA,few,TRBJ2-5,TGTGCCAGCAGCTTAGTGTGGGCGTCTAAGCAAGAGACCCAGTACTTC,CASSLVWASKQETQYF
TRBV2,NA,NA,TRBJ1-1,TGTGCCAGCAGTGAAGCAGGGGGAGCCACTGAAGCTTTCTTT,CASSEAGGATEAFF
TRBV3-1/TRBV3-2,TRBD1,NA,TRBJ2-4,TGTGCCAGCAGCCAAGATCCCGGGACAGGGGTAGCCAAAAACATTCAGTACTTC,CASSQDPGTGVAKNIQYF
TRBV5-1,NA,NA,TRBJ2-5,TGCGCCAGCAGCTTGGCCCCCAAAGGAGGCCAAGAGACCCAGTACTTC,CASSLAPKGGQETQYF
TRBV3-1/TRBV3-2,NA,NA,TRBJ2-7,TGTGCCAGCAGCCCCGGGACTCTCTACGAGCAGTACTTC,CASSPGTLYEQYF
TRBV5-1,TRBD1,NA,TRBJ1-6,TGCGCCAGCAGAACTGACAGGGGGCACTCACCCCTCCACTTT,CASRTDRGHSPLHF
TRBV5-4,NA,NA,TRBJ2-7,TGTGCCAGCAGCTTGGAGTCCGACTCGTACGAGCAGTACTTC,CASSLESDSYEQYF
TRBV5-8,NA,NA,TRBJ1-2,TGTGCCAGCAGCTCCTACGGGGGCTATGGCTACACCTTC,CASSSYGGYGYTF
TRBV24-1,TRBD1,NA,TRBJ2-3,TGTGCCACCAGTGAACAGGGGGGTTCAGATACGCAGTATTTT,CATSEQGGSDTQYF
TRBV18,TRBD1,few,TRBJ1-2,TGTGCCAGCTCACCGGACAGGGAGGATGGCTACACCTTC,CASSPDREDGYTF
TRBV27,TRBD1,NA,TRBJ1-1,TGTGCCAGCAGTTTATCGACAGGGTGGCGCACTGAAGCTTTCTTT,CASSLSTGWRTEAFF
TRBV30,TRBD1,NA,TRBJ1-1,TGTGCCTGGGAGGGGACAGGGGTGGGCACTGAAGCTTTCTTT,CAWEGTGVGTEAFF
TRBV14,NA,NA,TRBJ2-7,TGTGCCAGCAGCCAAAACAGGGCAAACGAGCAGTACTTC,CASSQNRANEQYF
TRBV9,NA,NA,TRBJ1-5,TGTGCCAGCAGCTCGGACAGTGACAAGCCCCAGCATTTT,CASSSDSDKPQHF
TRBV7-9,NA,few,TRBJ2-2,TGTGCCAGCCGACACACGGTTGGGAACACCGGGGAGCTGTTTTTT,CASRHTVGNTGELFF
TRBV9,TRBD2,once,TRBJ2-7,TGTGCCAGCAGCGTAGGAGGGACTAGCGTAACCTACGAGCAGTACTTC,CASSVGGTSVTYEQYF
TRBV6-5,NA,NA,TRBJ1-2,TGTGCCAGCACTAACGGGGGTCTTGACTATGGCTACACCTTC,CASTNGGLDYGYTF
TRBV7-9,NA,NA,TRBJ2-4,TGTGCCAGCAGCTTAAATGAAGGGAGCGCCAAAAACATTCAGTACTTC,CASSLNEGSAKNIQYF
TRBV7-9,NA,NA,TRBJ1-2,TGTGCCAGCAGCTTAATCAGACTTGAGGGCTACACCTTC,CASSLIRLEGYTF
TRBV19,NA,NA,TRBJ2-3,TGTGCCAGTAGTTCCCGAGGGATCGCAGATACGCAGTATTTT,CASSSRGIADTQYF
TRBV6-5,NA,NA,TRBJ1-1,TGTGCCAGCAGTTACTCGCCGGGAGGGAACACTGAAGCTTTCTTT,CASSYSPGGNTEAFF
TRBV5-1,NA,NA,TRBJ1-3,TGCGCCAGCAGCTTGCTGACAGGTAGCTCTGGAAACACCATATATTTT,CASSLLTGSSGNTIYF
TRBV7-9,NA,NA,TRBJ1-2,TGTGCCAGCAGCTTAGGTGGCCAGGGTAGGGATGGCTACACCTTC,CASSLGGQGRDGYTF